This TCR beta chain emerged from a study of blood T cell repertoires in COVID-19. Study context: The origin of the acute and convalescent COVID-19 samples was the United States, Italy and Spain. Sources were T cells, B-cell-depleted T cells, or PBMCs; the material itself was cDNA or gDNA.

The data were produced by immunoSEQ multiplex PCR, yet TCRdb's version contains in-frame clones alone and is incomplete. The profile shows roughly 320,000 clones, 65% to 90% of them singletons. Material for sequencing was peripheral blood. This receptor was taken from a human donor in a cohort sampled during active COVID-19.

The CDR3 loop reads CASSPPGQGTNGYTF. In DNA, the CDR3 is TGTGCCAGCAGCCCTCCGGGACAGGGGACTAATGGCTACACCTTC. The chain recombines TRBV7-3 with TRBJ1-2, with 10 bases lining up with TRBD1. Germline V gives CDR1 SGHTA, CDR2 FQGTGA. CDR3 size: 15 residues. V trimming: 5 bases; J trimming: 6 bases; junction bases outside the gene matches: 9.